Below, one TCR beta chain is given with its context. The antigen is undetermined. The data stem from a study of blood T cells in healthy people across ages. Study observations and caveats: The diversity estimates, figures obtained from one million T cells, were considered underestimates.

CDR3 length equals 18 residues. The V and J ends lost 0 bases and 5 bases respectively, with 22 bases between them. Germline V gene sequence: CDR1 MGHDK, CDR2 SYGVNS. Next came a second PCR, run for roughly 6 to 11 cycles, which used a sample-barcoded 5' primer along with a J-beta primer mix. TCRdb reprocessed the 5' RACE reads with MiXCR, giving one entry per CDR3 protein. Of some 1.5 million distinct CDR3 sequences listed, about 42% are singletons. Per sample, no less than 5 micrograms of total RNA were extracted. Material for sequencing was blood. The chain links TRBV25-1 to TRBJ2-5, with a possible D match to TRBD2 (7 bases). This receptor was obtained from a woman aged 18-35 years in good health. CDR3 in amino acids: CASSEYIGGGHGGETQYF. CDR3 DNA: TGTGCCAGCAGTGAATATATCGGCGGGGGACACGGCGGGGAGACCCAGTACTTC.